Following are 13 T cell receptor beta chains from one sample sequenced in a study of blood T cell repertoires in COVID-19. Profiling relied on immunoSEQ multiplex PCR, and the TCRdb table lists in-frame clones only, not all of them. Found here are 150,000 to 200,000 clones, around 93% of them singletons; the top ten hold approximately 5%. The material sequenced was peripheral blood. The receptors shown here come from a man aged 25-45 years with COVID-19, enrolled during active disease.

This clone was counted only a few times. The CDR3 DNA reads as TGTGCCAGCAGCCTCGGGACTAGCGGGGGGGCAGATACGCAGTATTTT. Translation: CASSLGTSGGADTQYF. The chain couples TRBV11-3 to TRBJ2-3; 16 bases are a match to TRBD2. Germline V gene lookup returns CDR1 SGHNT and CDR2 YENEEA. Unmatched junction bases numbered 3, after V lost 5 bases and J lost 4 bases. The CDR3 loop spans 16 amino acids.

V gene TRBV10-2 combines with J gene TRBJ2-5, with a tentative D call TRBD1 (6 bases). Germline CDR1 WSHSY, CDR2 SAAADI. This CDR3 region has 14 residues. Trimming removed 5 bases at V and 1 base at J, with 11 bases between. CDR3 loop: CASSRAGVQETQYF. The CDR3, as DNA: TGCGCCAGCAGTCGGGCAGGGGTCCAAGAGACCCAGTACTTC.

V and J are TRBV27 and TRBJ2-2, with 12 bases fitting TRBD2. The junction had 12 bases not matched to a gene; V was cut back by 6 bases and J by 13 bases. The CDR3 sequence is 15 residues long. The V gene's germline CDR1 is MNHEY and CDR2 SMNVEV (reference sequence). CDR3 DNA sequence: TGTGCCAGCAGCCCTTGGACTAGCGGGATAGAAGGGCTGTTTTTT. The encoded protein is CASSPWTSGIEGLFF.

V and J are TRBV7-3 and TRBJ2-1, with 9 bases aligning to TRBD2. Germline V lookup: CDR1 SGHTA, CDR2 FQGTGA. The trim removed 1 base at V and 6 bases at J, leaving 10 bases unmatched. The CDR3 runs to 17 residues. The CDR3 nucleotides read TGTGCCAGCAGCTTAAGATATAGACTAGCGGAACCCAATGAGCAGTTCTTC. Amino acids: CASSLRYRLAEPNEQFF.

The V call is TRBV7-2, the J call TRBJ1-2; TRBD1 matches 7 bases. Germline V gene data show CDR1 as SGHTA and CDR2 as FQGNSA. J lost 4 bases, V lost 6 bases, and 14 bases had no gene match. The CDR3 extends over 16 amino acids. The CDR3 loop is CASSLGGGPSLYGYTF. The CDR3 nucleotides are TGTGCCAGCAGTCTAGGAGGGGGCCCTTCCCTCTATGGCTACACCTTC.

Notes on this clone: Given the absence of the conserved phenylalanine or tryptophan at the CDR3 end, a read error is likely. No DNA is shown, since the ends of the CDR3 on it are uncertain; the CDR3 is the one TCRdb lists. The chain combines TRBV6-2 or TRBV6-3 with TRBJ1-1. The CDR3 totals 10 residues, both ends included. Per the germline V gene, CDR1 is MNHEY and CDR2 is SVGEGT. The CDR3 sequence: CASSYSYPGL.

V and J are TRBV27 and TRBJ2-5; 7 bases line up with TRBD1. This CDR3 comprises 13 residues. Per the germline V gene, CDR1 is MNHEY and CDR2 is SMNVEV (reference sequence). J lost 7 bases, V lost 5 bases, and 7 bases had no gene match. In DNA, the CDR3 is TGTGCCAGCAGTGCCGGGACAGCTAGGACCCAGTACTTC. It specifies CASSAGTARTQYF.

This sequence joins TRBV7-9 and TRBJ1-5; no clear D. The germline V gene encodes CDR1 SEHNR and CDR2 FQNEAQ (reference sequence). The CDR3 spans 11 residues. The V end lost 4 bases, the J end lost 10 bases, and 8 bases lay between the germline ends. The CDR3 DNA reads as TGTGCCAGCAGCTCAGATGGCCCCCAGCATTTT. Protein product: CASSSDGPQHF.

The chain has TRBV5-1 and TRBJ2-2; D gene uncertain. With 0 bases removed from V and 2 bases from J, the gap between germline ends came to 5 bases. The CDR3 consists of 14 residues. In germline, CDR1 is SGHRS, CDR2 YFSETQ. The CDR3 loop is CASSLDSNTGELFF. As DNA, the CDR3 is TGCGCCAGCAGCTTGGACTCTAACACCGGGGAGCTGTTTTTT.

V and J are TRBV6-1 and TRBJ1-5, with D maybe TRBD1 (5 bases). From germline, CDR1 is MNHNS and CDR2 SASEGT. The CDR3 totals 12 residues. V shed 5 bases and J shed 6 bases, with 8 bases lying between them. The CDR3 sequence: CASSSQGQPQHF. The CDR3 region has the DNA TGTGCCAGCAGTTCCCAGGGTCAGCCCCAGCATTTT.

J is TRBJ2-7 and V is TRBV7-6; TRBD1 matches at 10 bases. J was trimmed by 6 bases and V by 4 bases; bases with no gene match: 9. The germline V gene has CDR1 SGHVS and CDR2 FNYEAQ. The CDR3 is 15 amino acids. CDR3 protein: CASSYPGTGDPEQYF. The CDR3 nucleotides are TGTGCCAGCAGCTACCCCGGGACAGGGGACCCCGAGCAGTACTTC.

The chain recombines TRBV19 with TRBJ1-1; D is possibly TRBD1 (6 bases). V lost 6 bases to trimming and J lost 2 bases, with 13 bases between them. Per the germline V gene, CDR1 is LNHDA and CDR2 is SQIVND (reference sequence). The CDR3 extends over 14 amino acids. As DNA, the CDR3 is TGTGCCAGTAGCAACAACAGGGTCAACACTGAAGCTTTCTTT. This translates into CASSNNRVNTEAFF.

The chain links TRBV18 to TRBJ1-2; 9 positions agree with TRBD1. The CDR3 consists of 14 residues. Germline CDR1 KGHSH, CDR2 LQKENI. V lost 3 bases to trimming and J lost 8 bases; unmatched junction nucleotides: 7. The CDR3 region is CASSPDGQGRGYTF. For the CDR3, the DNA is TGTGCCAGCTCACCGGACGGACAGGGGAGAGGCTACACCTTC.